The present T cell receptor beta chain was sequenced within a study of cytomegalovirus exposure and HLA in healthy donors (dated by TCRdb to between 2016 and 2019). Regarding the study in general: In an earlier analysis of under 600 of the donors, under 300 Gb of sequence data and 100 million or so unique TCR beta sequences from about 179 million T cells were reported. An earlier analysis of about 600 of the donors used high-throughput TCR beta sequencing to judge whether each TCR beta V gene segment behaved as functional or pseudogenic. The number of typed donors differed by locus: about 620-640 for A, B, C, DRB1 and DQB1; approximately 520 for DQA1; approximately 600 for DPA1; and roughly 490 for DPB1. Among the 398 genotyped donors, around 81% belonged to the genetic ancestry cluster associated with self-reported Caucasian donors. In a later genetic analysis, genome-wide SNP genotypes for 398 of the 666 donors were used, and that subset was treated as a discovery cohort. In the later analysis, no new phenotypic data were used to find candidate immune exposures; instead, reliance was placed on TCR beta sequences and their occurrence across donors. The study profiled the T cell repertoires of 500 to 800 subjects by immunosequencing and related them to cytomegalovirus serostatus. Every discovery cohort repertoire had been produced on one sequencing platform. Approximately 310 gigabases of sequencing data and approximately 93 million unique TCR sequences were included in an early release covering roughly 700 HLA-typed donors. HLA typing included class I and class II loci at four-digit resolution. To predict cytomegalovirus infection status, the study brought together high-throughput TCR immunosequencing, statistical association of individual TCRs with disease status, and machine learning. To study patterns of TCR occurrence, a later analysis re-analyzed previously published TCR beta repertoires from several hundred donors and added high-resolution HLA genotyping. Roughly 5 DR-DQ haplotypes were handled as single units for association and clustering, since linkage in the cohort was strong. Besides the first cohort of more than 650 subjects, a separate validation cohort made up of 120 different subjects was used. Donor age, sex, ethnicity and CMV serostatus were compiled together with the repertoire data. The aim of the study was to test whether cataloging public T cell receptors could identify signatures of past pathogen exposure. Across around 400 genotyped donors of the cohort, an average of approximately 240,000 unique TCR beta nucleotide sequences per donor were sequenced, and roughly 18% of those sequences were non-productive. Results and caveats for the whole study, not just this receptor: The study listed 170 or so TCR beta chains as associated with cytomegalovirus. According to a later analysis, TCR association rates differed among HLA loci, with DRB1 alleles showing the most associated TCRs and HLA-C alleles showing the fewest. Cytomegalovirus status was reported to be diagnosed by the classifier with high specificity and sensitivity in both the original and validation cohorts. A further reported finding was that TCR beta sequences accurately predicted the HLA-A and HLA-B alleles for most subjects in the first cohort. Compared with equally common non-associated chains, HLA-associated TCR beta chains in a later analysis were more clonally expanded and had lower generation probabilities. A later genetic analysis reported fewer N-insertions in productive TCRs among donors in an Asian-associated ancestry cluster than the roughly 700-donor mean. Correlated functional status among segregating V segments might reflect linkage disequilibrium, but an unknown experimental factor could not be ruled out. Because counts were too low, about 18 rarely observed V segments, including chromosome 9 orphons, were excluded from the earlier analysis of under 650 of the donors. An association between a missense DCLRE1C variant and V-gene and J-gene trimming of TCR beta chains was found in a later genetic analysis and replicated in an independent cohort. An earlier analysis of roughly 570 of the donors showed that most TCR beta V segments appeared in productive rearrangements either about 87% or about 30% of the time, which broadly matched IMGT annotations. While some public TCRs were present in many individuals, most TCR sequences turned up only very rarely across donors. The 87-base-pair reads could not distinguish some IMGT-functional V segments, including TRBV6-2 and TRBV6-3, so those segments were excluded. In vitro tests confirmed that three of the cytomegalovirus-associated TCR beta chains recognize cytomegalovirus antigens. CMV serostatus was the only immune exposure information available for the cohort. Strong co-occurrence of HLA alleles, especially DR and DQ, made assigning TCR associations to individual alleles difficult. The presence/absence analyses assumed that sequencing depth was roughly uniform across donors, and that assumption may not be true. A later analysis found that most CMV-associated TCR beta chains appeared HLA-restricted, with HLA associations seemingly driven largely by CMV exposure. A later analysis associated 17,000 or so TCR beta sequences with specific HLA alleles at a false discovery rate of 0.05. In a later analysis, several top co-occurrence clusters were reported to appear linked to parvovirus B19, influenza, CMV and Epstein-Barr virus. HLA typing was unavailable for some donors at each locus, so association tests used only the typed subset. It was suggested by the authors that the approach could potentially be generalized to other disease states and immunological phenotypes. This cohort had only TCR beta chains sequenced, and the lack of alpha or paired-chain data limited which features could be detected. The sequencing pipeline was judged likely to have produced a cluster of highly shared sequence variants as a technical artifact.

The cohort consisted of approximately 690 healthy bone marrow donors. All cohort members were sampled while nominally healthy, although unrecorded immune exposures were likely present. The donor tested CMV seronegative and was one of the 352 seronegative cohort members. Every donor gave a peripheral blood sample, and the peripheral blood mononuclear cells from that sample were used for TCR beta sequencing. The Qiagen DNeasy Blood Extraction Kit was used to extract genomic DNA from the blood cell samples. The CDR3 sequence holds 15 residues, the cysteine and phenylalanine included. CDR3 DNA only is kept here, 45 bases in frame from base 1. The germline V gene (reference sequence) provides CDR1 LNHDA and CDR2 SQIVND. V is pruned by 4 bases and J by 6 bases, leaving 5 bases of the junction without a gene match. The method behind the library was the immunoSEQ multiplex PCR assay. For the multiplex PCR, a mixture combining 60 forward primers for TCR Vbeta segments and 13 reverse primers for TCR Jbeta segments was used. A multiplex PCR assay on genomic DNA amplified the CDR3 region of rearranged TCR beta genes. The amplified TCR beta libraries were sequenced on the Illumina HiSeq System as 87-base-pair reads. The study's processing was this. In a later analysis, roughly 80 million unique TCR beta chains were counted across the 650 to 700 repertoires, and roughly 10 million of these chains were shared by at least two donors. Raw reads were error-corrected and collapsed into unique sequences by a nearest-neighbor algorithm in which closely related sequences were merged to remove PCR and sequencing errors. CDR3 sequences were aligned to IMGT reference sequences to assign V, D and J gene segments. Each retained sequence needed at least a six-nucleotide match to both a V gene segment and a J gene segment. A rearrangement counted as productive if the CDR3 had no stop codons and remained in frame with V and J, and every other rearrangement counted as non-productive. Following IMGT convention, CDR3 was defined as the stretch from the second conserved V-encoded cysteine up to the conserved J-encoded phenylalanine. The earlier analysis of approximately 500 of the donors excluded sequences that lacked an unambiguous match to a single V gene segment. In an earlier analysis of roughly 600 of the donors, a V segment was called functional when productive rearrangements were above 56.7%, and segregating when the standard deviation between donors exceeded 5%. A statistical classification framework was built for diagnosing cytomegalovirus status from the catalog of TCR beta chain sequences. A later analysis assigned V and J genes by comparing TCR nucleotide sequences with IMGT/GENE-DB human TR gene sequences. A later analysis assigned CDR3 sequences and most-parsimonious VDJ recombination scenarios with the TCRdist pipeline. In a later analysis, each TCR beta chain was defined by its CDR3 amino acid sequence together with its V-gene family, and reads lacking a unique V-gene family were excluded. As a way to deal with suspected cross-contamination and a sequencing artifact, a later analysis dropped roughly 600 nucleotide sequences that were highly shared and had low generation probability. For each public chain, a later analysis derived a clonal expansion index from normalized ranks of inferred template counts within each repertoire. In a later analysis, generation probabilities were computed using a VDJ recombination model fitted to out-of-frame rearrangements, and the results were checked against IGoR. Hypergeometric tests were used in a later analysis to score TCR-TCR, TCR-HLA and TCR-CMV co-occurrence, with a repertoire-size bias correction applied to the TCR pairs. To estimate false discovery rates, a later analysis permuted the HLA or CMV assignments 20 times. In a later analysis, co-occurring TCRs were grouped using DBSCAN, and TCRdist sequence similarity was added for clustering within HLA-allele-positive subsets. Repertoires with fewer than 30,000 or more than 120,000 public chains were left out of co-occurrence clustering, as were five repertoires with anomalous nucleotide sharing. TCRdb retrieved this table from immuneACCESS and kept in-frame rearrangements only. Not all clones are present; in checked studies, unresolved V genes account for under half, and no reason is known for the remainder. V and J calls and clone size follow that table, whereas D and trimming were derived from the DNA. Present in this sample are 100,000 to 150,000 clones, approximately 78% of which were seen just once. The ten largest clones add up to roughly 0.99% of the sample.

Comment on this clone: The antigen it binds to is not known. The sample holds no much larger clone one base away, and base qualities are not on file.

The clonotype originates from a woman aged 30 to 39 in good health and CMV-seronegative. The chain is made from TRBV19 and TRBJ2-1; the junction holds 11 bases that match TRBD1. The source material was PBMCs. The sequence in DNA is TGTGCCAGTAGTACAACGGGACAGGGGGGCAATGAGCAGTTCTTC. Its coded protein is CASSTTGQGGNEQFF.